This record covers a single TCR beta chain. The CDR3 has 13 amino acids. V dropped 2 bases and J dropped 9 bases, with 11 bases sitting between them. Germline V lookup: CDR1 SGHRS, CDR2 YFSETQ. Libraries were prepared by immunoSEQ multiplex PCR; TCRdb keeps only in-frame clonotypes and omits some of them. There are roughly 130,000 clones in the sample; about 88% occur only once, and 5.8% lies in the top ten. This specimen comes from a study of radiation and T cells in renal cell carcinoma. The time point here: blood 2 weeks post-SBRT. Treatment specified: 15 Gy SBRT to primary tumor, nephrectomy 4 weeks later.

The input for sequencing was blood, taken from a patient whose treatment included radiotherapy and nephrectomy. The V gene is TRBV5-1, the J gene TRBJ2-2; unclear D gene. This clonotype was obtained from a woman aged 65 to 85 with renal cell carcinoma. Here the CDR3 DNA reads TGCGCCAGCAGCTTTACCTTTGATCGGGAGCTGTTTTTT. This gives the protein CASSFTFDRELFF.